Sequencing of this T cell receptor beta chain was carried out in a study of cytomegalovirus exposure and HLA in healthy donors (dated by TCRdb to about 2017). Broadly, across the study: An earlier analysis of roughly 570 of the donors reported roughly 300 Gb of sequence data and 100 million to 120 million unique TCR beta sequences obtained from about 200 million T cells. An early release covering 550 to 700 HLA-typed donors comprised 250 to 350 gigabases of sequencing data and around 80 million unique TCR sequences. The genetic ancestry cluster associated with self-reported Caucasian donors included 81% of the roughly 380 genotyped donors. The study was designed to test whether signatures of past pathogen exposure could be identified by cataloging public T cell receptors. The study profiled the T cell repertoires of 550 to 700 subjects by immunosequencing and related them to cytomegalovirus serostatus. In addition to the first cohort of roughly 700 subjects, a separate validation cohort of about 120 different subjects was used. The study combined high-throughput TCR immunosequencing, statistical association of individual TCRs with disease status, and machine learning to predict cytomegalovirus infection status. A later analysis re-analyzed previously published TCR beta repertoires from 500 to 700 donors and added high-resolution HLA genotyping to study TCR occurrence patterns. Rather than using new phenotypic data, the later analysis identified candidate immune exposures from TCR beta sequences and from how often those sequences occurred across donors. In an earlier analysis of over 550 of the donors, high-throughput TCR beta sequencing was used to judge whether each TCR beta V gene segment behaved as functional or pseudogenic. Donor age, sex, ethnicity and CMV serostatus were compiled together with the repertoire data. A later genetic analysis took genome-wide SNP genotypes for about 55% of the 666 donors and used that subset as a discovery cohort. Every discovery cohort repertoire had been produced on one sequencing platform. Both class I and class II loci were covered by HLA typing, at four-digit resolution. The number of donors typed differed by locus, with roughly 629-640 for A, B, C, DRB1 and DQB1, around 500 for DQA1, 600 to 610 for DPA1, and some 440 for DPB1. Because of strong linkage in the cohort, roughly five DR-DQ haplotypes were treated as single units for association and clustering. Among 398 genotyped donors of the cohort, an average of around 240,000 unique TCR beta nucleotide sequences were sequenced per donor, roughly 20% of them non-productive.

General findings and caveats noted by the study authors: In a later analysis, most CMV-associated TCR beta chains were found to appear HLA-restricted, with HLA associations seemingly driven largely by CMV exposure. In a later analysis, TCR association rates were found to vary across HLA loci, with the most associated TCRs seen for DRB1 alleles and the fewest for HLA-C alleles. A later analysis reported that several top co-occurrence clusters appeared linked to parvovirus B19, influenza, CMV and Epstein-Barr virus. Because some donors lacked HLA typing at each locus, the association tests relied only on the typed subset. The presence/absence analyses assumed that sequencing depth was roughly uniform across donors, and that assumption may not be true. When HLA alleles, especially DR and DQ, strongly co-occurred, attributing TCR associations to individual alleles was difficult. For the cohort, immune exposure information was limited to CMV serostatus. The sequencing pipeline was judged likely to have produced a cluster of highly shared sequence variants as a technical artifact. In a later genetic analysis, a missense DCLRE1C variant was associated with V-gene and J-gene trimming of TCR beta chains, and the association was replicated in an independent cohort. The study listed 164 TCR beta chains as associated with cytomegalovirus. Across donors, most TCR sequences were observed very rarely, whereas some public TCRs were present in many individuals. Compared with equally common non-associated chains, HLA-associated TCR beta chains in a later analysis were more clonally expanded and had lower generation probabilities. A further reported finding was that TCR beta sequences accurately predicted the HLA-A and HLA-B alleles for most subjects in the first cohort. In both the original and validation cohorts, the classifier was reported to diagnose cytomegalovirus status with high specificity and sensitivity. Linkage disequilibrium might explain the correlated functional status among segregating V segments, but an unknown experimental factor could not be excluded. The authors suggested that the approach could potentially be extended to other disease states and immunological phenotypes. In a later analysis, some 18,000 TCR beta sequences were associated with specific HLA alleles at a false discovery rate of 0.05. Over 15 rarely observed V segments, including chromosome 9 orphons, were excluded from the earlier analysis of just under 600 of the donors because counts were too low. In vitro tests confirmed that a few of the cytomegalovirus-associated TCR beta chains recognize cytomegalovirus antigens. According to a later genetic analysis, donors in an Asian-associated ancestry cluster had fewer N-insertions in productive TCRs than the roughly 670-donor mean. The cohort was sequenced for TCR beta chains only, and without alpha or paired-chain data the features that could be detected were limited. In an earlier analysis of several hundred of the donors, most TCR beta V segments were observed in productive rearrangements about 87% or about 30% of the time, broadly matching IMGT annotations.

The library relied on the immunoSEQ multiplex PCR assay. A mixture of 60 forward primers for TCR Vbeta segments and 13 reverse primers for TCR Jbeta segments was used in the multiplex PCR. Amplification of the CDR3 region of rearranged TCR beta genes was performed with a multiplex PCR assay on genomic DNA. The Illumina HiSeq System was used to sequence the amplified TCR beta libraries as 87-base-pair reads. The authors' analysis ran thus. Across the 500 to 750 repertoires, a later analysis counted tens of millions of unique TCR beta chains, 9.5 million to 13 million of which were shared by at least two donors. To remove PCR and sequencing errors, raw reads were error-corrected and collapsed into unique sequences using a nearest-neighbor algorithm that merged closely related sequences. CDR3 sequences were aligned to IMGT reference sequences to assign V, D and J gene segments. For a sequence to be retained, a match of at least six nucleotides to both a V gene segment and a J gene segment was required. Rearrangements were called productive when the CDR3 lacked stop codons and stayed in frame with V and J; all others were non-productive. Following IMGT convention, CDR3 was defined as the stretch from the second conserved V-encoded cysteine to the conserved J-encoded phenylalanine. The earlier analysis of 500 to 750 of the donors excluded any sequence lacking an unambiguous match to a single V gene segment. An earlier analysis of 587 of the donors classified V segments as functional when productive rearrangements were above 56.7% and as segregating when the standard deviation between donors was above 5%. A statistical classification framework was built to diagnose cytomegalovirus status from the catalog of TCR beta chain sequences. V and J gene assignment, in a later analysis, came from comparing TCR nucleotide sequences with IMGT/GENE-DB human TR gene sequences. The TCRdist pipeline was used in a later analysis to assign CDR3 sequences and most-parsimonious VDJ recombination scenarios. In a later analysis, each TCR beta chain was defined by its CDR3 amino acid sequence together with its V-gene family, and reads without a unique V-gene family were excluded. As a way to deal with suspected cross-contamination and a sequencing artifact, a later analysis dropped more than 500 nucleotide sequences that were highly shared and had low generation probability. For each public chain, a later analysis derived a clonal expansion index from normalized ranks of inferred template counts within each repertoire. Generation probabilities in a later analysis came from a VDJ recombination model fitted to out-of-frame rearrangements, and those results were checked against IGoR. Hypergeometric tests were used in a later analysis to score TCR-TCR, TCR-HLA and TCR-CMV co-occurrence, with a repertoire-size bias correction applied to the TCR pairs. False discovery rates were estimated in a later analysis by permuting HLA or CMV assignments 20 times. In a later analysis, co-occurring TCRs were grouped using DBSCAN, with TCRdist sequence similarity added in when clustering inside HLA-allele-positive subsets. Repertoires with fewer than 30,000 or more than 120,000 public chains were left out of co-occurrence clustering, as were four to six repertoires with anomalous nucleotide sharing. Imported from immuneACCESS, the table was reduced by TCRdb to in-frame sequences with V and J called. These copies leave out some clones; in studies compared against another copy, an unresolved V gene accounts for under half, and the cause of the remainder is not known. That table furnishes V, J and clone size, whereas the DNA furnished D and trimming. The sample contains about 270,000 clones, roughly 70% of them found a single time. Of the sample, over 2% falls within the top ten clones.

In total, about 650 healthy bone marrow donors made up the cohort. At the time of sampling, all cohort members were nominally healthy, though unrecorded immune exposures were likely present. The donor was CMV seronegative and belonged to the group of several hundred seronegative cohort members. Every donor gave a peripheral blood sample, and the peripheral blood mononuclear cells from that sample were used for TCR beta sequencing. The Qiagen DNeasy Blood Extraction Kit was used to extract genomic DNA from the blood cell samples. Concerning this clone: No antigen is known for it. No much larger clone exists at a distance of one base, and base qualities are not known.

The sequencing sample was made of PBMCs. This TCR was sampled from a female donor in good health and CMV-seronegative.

CDR3 reads: CASSLDFSGAGGEQFF. The DNA is as follows: TGTGCCAGCAGCTTAGACTTCTCGGGAGCAGGGGGTGAGCAGTTCTTC. This chain is built from TRBV5-4 and TRBJ2-1; the best D guess is TRBD1, with 7 bases matching. V and J lose 2 bases and 9 bases, and a span of 21 bases separates them. Per the germline V gene (reference sequence), SGHNT is the CDR1 and YYREEE is the CDR2. From the cysteine up to the phenylalanine, the CDR3 has a length of 16 residues. Only the CDR3 region is kept as DNA, spanning 48 bases read in frame from base 1.